This T cell receptor (beta chain) was recorded in a study of response to subunit inactivated influenza vaccine. Worth noting for this clonotype: Its antigen is not identified.

TCRdb re-called the RT-PCR reads through MiXCR, storing one row per CDR3 protein. The sample consists of some 520,000 distinct CDR3 sequences, approximately 15% of them appearing once. This CDR3 has 14 amino acids. V lost 0 bases, J lost 2 bases, and 9 bases lay in between. The germline V gene has CDR1 SGDLS and CDR2 YYNGEE. General observations from the study: That few new T cells are recruited by each seasonal influenza vaccination was the authors' suggestion.

The chain carries TRBV9 and TRBJ2-7; D not resolved. The sample here was CD4+ T cells sorted from PBMCs, taken roughly 24 months after vaccination. The source of this sequence is a man between 45 and 75 years old who received an inactivated influenza vaccine. This CDR3 reads CASSVASDPYEQYF. The CDR3 nucleotides are TGTGCCAGCAGCGTAGCCTCGGACCCCTACGAGCAGTACTTC.